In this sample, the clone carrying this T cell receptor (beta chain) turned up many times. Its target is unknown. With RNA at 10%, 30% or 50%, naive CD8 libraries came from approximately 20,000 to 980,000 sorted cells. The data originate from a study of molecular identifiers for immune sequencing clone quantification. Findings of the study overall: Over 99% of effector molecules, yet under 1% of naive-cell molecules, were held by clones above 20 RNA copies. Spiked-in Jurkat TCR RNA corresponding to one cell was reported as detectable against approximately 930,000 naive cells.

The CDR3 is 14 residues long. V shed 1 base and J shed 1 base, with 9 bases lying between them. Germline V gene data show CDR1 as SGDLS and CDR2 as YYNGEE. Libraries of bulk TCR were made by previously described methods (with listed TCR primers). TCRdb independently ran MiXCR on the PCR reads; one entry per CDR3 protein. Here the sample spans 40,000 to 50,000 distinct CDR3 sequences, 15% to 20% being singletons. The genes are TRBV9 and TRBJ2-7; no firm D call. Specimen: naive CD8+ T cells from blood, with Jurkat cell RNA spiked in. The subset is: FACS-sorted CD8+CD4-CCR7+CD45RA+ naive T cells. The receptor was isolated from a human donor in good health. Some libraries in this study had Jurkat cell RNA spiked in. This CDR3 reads CASSVSPGSYEQYF. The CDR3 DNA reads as TGTGCCAGCAGCGTATCGCCGGGTTCCTACGAGCAGTACTTC.